These 3 T cell receptor beta chains were all obtained from the same sample, sequenced in a study of T cell clones after liver transplantation. The assay was immunoSEQ multiplex PCR, and TCRdb's table has in-frame clones only and misses some. The sample lists 70,000 or so clones, 80% to 95% occurring once. The specimen was CD4+ T cells from blood, collected nearly 26 months after liver transplant. The receptor source for this set is a human patient who received a liver transplant. Some T cells may be graft donor cells.

V is TRBV7-3 and J is TRBJ2-5, with D unclear. This CDR3 region has 14 residues. Trimming removed 5 bases from V and 5 bases from J, with 15 bases in between. The germline V gene encodes CDR1 SGHTA and CDR2 FQGTGA. In nucleotides, the CDR3 is TGTGCCAGCAGCCCTAGAGGTAGCTCGGAGACCCAGTACTTC. It encodes CASSPRGSSETQYF.

The V and J genes are TRBV2 and TRBJ2-7; a weak D match, TRBD1 (5 bases). The CDR3 spans 13 residues. Trimming stripped 8 bases from V and 7 bases from J, with 18 bases between. The germline gives CDR1 SNHLY, CDR2 FYNNEI. The DNA for the CDR3 is TGTGCCAGCCAAGAACAAACAGGCGGTGAGCAGTACTTC. Translation: CASQEQTGGEQYF.

This clone came up a few times. The chain links TRBV7-2 to TRBJ2-1; D remains unclear. This CDR3 has 15 residues. Looked up from germline, CDR1 is SGHTA and CDR2 is FQGNSA. Between the trimmed V and J ends, which lost 5 bases and 0 bases, there was a span of 11 bases. CDR3: CASSPASSSYNEQFF. The CDR3 bases are TGTGCCAGCAGCCCCGCATCAAGCTCCTACAATGAGCAGTTCTTC.